Presented here are 10 T cell receptor beta chains from one specimen sequenced in a study of vaccination effects on CD4 cells after COVID-19 (dated by TCRdb to between 2021 and 2023). These TCRs are of unknown antigen specificity. In the ViraFEST assay, PBMC were stimulated with viral peptide pools, and TCR sequencing was then used to find antigen-specific CD4+ T cell clonotypes based on their expansion. After about 10 days of culture, CD4+ T cells were isolated with the EasySep CD4+ T cell isolation kit. Convalescent patients had PCR-confirmed SARS-CoV-2 infection between March and December 2020, before Alpha, Beta and Delta variants emerged in the United States. Library creation used the immunoSEQ multiplex PCR assay. TCRdb holds this immuneACCESS table with in-frame rearrangements only. Some clones are missing; in checked studies, unresolved V genes explain under half, and the rest has no known cause. Recorded for this sample are some 40,000 clones; around two thirds of them occurred a single time. 33% of the sample lies in the top ten.

Sequenced here: CD4+ T cells from PBMCs cultured with a peptide pool, sampled before COVID-19 vaccination. The receptor set was obtained from a human donor who had a prior SARS-CoV-2 infection.

This clone was counted only a few times. This chain links TRBV7-8 with TRBJ1-6, with 7 positions matching TRBD1. CDR3 length equals 14 residues. With 7 bases clipped from V and 7 bases from J, the junction kept 7 bases outside the gene matches. CDR1 is SGHVS and CDR2 is FQNEAQ in the germline V gene. CDR3 DNA: TGTGCCAGCAATCCGGGACAGACAAATTCACCCCTCCACTTT. It yields the protein CASNPGQTNSPLHF.

J is TRBJ2-7 and V is TRBV10-3, with 9 bases lining up with TRBD2. From germline, CDR1 is ENHRY and CDR2 SYGVKD. V lost 0 bases and J lost 0; bases outside the gene matches: 3. CDR3 length: 16 residues. The CDR3 is CAISESLAGASYEQYF. CDR3 nucleotide sequence: TGTGCCATCAGTGAGTCGTTAGCGGGGGCCTCCTACGAGCAGTACTTC.

This chain joins TRBV4-3 and TRBJ2-3; 10 nucleotides line up with TRBD2. Trimming removed 0 bases from V and 2 bases from J; junction bases left unmatched: 11. This CDR3 region has 19 residues. CDR1 and CDR2 from the germline V gene are LGHNA and YSLEER. DNA of the CDR3: TGCGCCAGCAGCCAAGAGGCGTGGACTAGCGGAGCTCTCACAGATACGCAGTATTTT. Its protein product is CASSQEAWTSGALTDTQYF.

The chain recombines TRBV30 with TRBJ2-3; 10 nucleotides match TRBD2. Losses at the gene ends were 2 bases for V and 4 bases for J; bases not matched to a gene: 6. Looked up from germline, CDR1 is GTSNPN and CDR2 is SVGIG (reference sequence). The length of the CDR3 is 15 residues. CDR3 DNA: TGTGCCTGGAGTTTAAGCGGGGGGGCCCCAGATACGCAGTATTTT. Residues: CAWSLSGGAPDTQYF. Supplemented by reference TRBV30 and TRBJ2-3, the full variable domain reads SQTIHQWPATLVQPVGSPLSLECTVEGTSNPNLYWYRQAAGRGLQLLFYSVGIGQISSEVPQNLSASRPQDRQFILSSKKLLLSDSGFYLCAWSLSGGAPDTQYFGPGTRLTVL.

The chain recombines TRBV4-1 with TRBJ2-5, with 10 nucleotides matching TRBD2. Germline V gene sequence: CDR1 MGHRA, CDR2 YSYEKL. CDR3 length: 17 amino acids. V was clipped by 1 base and J by 9 bases; unmatched bases: 14. This CDR3 is CASSQGIPRTSGMPQYF. The CDR3 nucleotides read TGCGCCAGCAGCCAAGGCATTCCTAGGACTAGCGGTATGCCCCAGTACTTC.

The gene calls are TRBV6-5 and TRBJ1-2; weak D call: TRBD1 (6 bases). V lost 6 bases, J lost 5 bases, and 13 bases lay in between. The germline V gene has CDR1 MNHEY and CDR2 SVGAGI. The CDR3 runs 13 residues. The CDR3 reads CASRRQVLYGYTF. The DNA for the CDR3 is TGTGCCAGCAGGCGACAGGTACTTTATGGCTACACCTTC.

This chain links TRBV5-1 with TRBJ1-1; TRBD1 aligns across 7 bases. J lost 2 bases, V lost 5 bases, and 3 bases had no gene match. Germline values: CDR1 SGHRS, CDR2 YFSETQ. CDR3 size: 13 residues. CDR3 sequence reads: CASRGQENTEAFF. CDR3 nucleotide sequence: TGCGCCAGCAGAGGACAGGAAAACACTGAAGCTTTCTTT.

The rearrangement joins TRBV5-4 to TRBJ2-5; 14 nucleotides agree with TRBD2. The CDR3 is made up of 16 amino acids. V lost 4 bases, J lost 5 bases, and 7 bases stayed unmatched. Germline CDR1 reads SGHNT; CDR2 reads YYREEE (reference sequence). In DNA form, the CDR3 reads TGTGCCAGCAGCAAGACTAGCGGGGGGGCCGGGGAGACCCAGTACTTC. It translates to CASSKTSGGAGETQYF.

J is TRBJ1-3 and V is TRBV3-1 (or the pseudogene TRBV3-2); the D is unclear. Trimming stripped 4 bases from V and 0 bases from J, with 13 bases between. The germline V gene encodes CDR1 LGHDT and CDR2 YNNKEL (reference sequence). The CDR3 contains 16 residues. Written as DNA, the CDR3 is TGTGCCAGCAGCCCCCCAGGCGGCTACTCTGGAAACACCATATATTTT. Protein product: CASSPPGGYSGNTIYF.

The chain joins TRBV20-1 to TRBJ1-2; 7 bases map to TRBD1. Germline V gene sequence: CDR1 DFQATT, CDR2 SNEGSKA (reference sequence). Trimming took 3 bases from V and 2 from J; bases not matched to a gene: 9. The CDR3 totals 15 residues. In DNA, the CDR3 is TGCAGTGCTAGTCAGGGGGGCAGCGTAAACTATGGCTACACCTTC. Amino acid sequence: CSASQGGSVNYGYTF.